This is a list of T cell receptor beta chains from one sample in a study of Ad26.COV2.S vaccination and SARS-CoV-2 variants. Sequencing used immunoSEQ multiplex PCR; TCRdb keeps in-frame clones, though not all of them. The sample has roughly 400,000 clones; roughly 90% are singletons. Material: peripheral blood, obtained in a trial of Ad26.COV2.S vaccine versus placebo. Source of these receptors: a person aged 18-65 years who received the Ad26.COV2.S COVID-19 vaccine or a placebo. Both conserved end residues are part of each CDR3. D genes are given only for firm matches. For some rows the clone size is stated as once, few or many, or as a class when expanded; others skip it.

>-|TRBJ1-1|TRBD1|TRBV27
CASSLTGTGISYTEAFF
TGTGCCAGCAGTTTAACCGGGACAGGGATATCTTACACTGAAGCTTTCTTT
>few|TRBJ1-6|-|TRBV19
CASSTGQPGASPLHF
TGTGCCAGTAGCACTGGACAGCCCGGGGCCTCACCCCTCCACTTT
>-|TRBJ2-7|-|TRBV7-9
CASSEGLPRFYEQYF
TGTGCCAGCAGCGAAGGACTACCCCGTTTCTACGAGCAGTACTTC
>-|TRBJ1-5|-|TRBV19
CASEDSGGFSNQPQHF
TGTGCCAGTGAGGACTCGGGGGGCTTTAGCAATCAGCCCCAGCATTTT
>-|TRBJ2-7|TRBD1|TRBV4-1
CASSRAGTGPYEQYF
TGCGCCAGCAGCCGGGCCGGGACAGGGCCCTACGAGCAGTACTTC
>-|TRBJ1-5|-|TRBV7-2
CASSLDSTNQPQHF
TGTGCCAGCAGCTTAGACAGTACTAATCAGCCCCAGCATTTT
>-|TRBJ2-1|-|TRBV9
CASSKGYNEQFF
TGTGCCAGCAGCAAGGGTTACAATGAGCAGTTCTTC
>-|TRBJ2-3|-|TRBV7-2
CASSPYTQKSTDTQYF
TGTGCCAGCAGCCCCTATACACAGAAGAGCACAGATACGCAGTATTTT
>-|TRBJ2-7|-|TRBV4-3
CASSQDLNSRPYEQYF
TGCGCCAGCAGCCAAGATCTTAACAGCCGACCCTACGAGCAGTACTTC
>few|TRBJ1-3|-|TRBV5-4
CASSLDGVNSGNTIYF
TGTGCCAGCAGCTTGGATGGGGTCAACTCTGGAAACACCATATATTTT
>few|TRBJ1-3|-|TRBV7-9
CASSPQPGSSGNTIYF
TGTGCCAGCAGCCCCCAGCCTGGGAGCTCTGGAAACACCATATATTTT
>few|TRBJ1-5|-|TRBV30
CAWRDKRDQPQHF
TGTGCCTGGAGGGACAAGCGGGATCAGCCCCAGCATTTT
>-|TRBJ2-1|-|TRBV19
CASSIIPNEQFF
TGTGCCAGTAGTATTATTCCGAATGAGCAGTTCTTC
>-|TRBJ2-7|-|TRBV4-3
CASSQEGPRGTYEQYF
TGCGCCAGCAGCCAAGAAGGACCCCGGGGGACCTACGAGCAGTACTTC
>-|TRBJ1-2|-|TRBV19
CASSDISKYGYTF
TGTGCCAGTAGTGATATATCTAAGTATGGCTACACCTTC
>-|TRBJ2-2|TRBD1|TRBV3-1/TRBV3-2
CASSQVLGGPGELFF
TGTGCCAGCAGCCAAGTACTAGGGGGCCCCGGGGAGCTGTTTTTT
>-|TRBJ2-7|-|TRBV7-2
CASSLIPTGEQYF
TGTGCCAGCAGCTTAATCCCTACGGGCGAGCAGTACTTC
>-|TRBJ1-2|-|TRBV30
CAWNPGGRGYTF
TGTGCCTGGAATCCCGGGGGGCGGGGCTACACCTTC
>-|TRBJ2-7|-|TRBV21-1
CASSKVKGDGWTSGIPYEQYF
TGTGCCAGCAGCAAGGTAAAGGGGGACGGATGGACTAGCGGGATCCCCTACGAGCAGTACTTC
>-|TRBJ2-7|-|TRBV11-2
CASSLQQGIIEWQYF
TGTGCCAGCAGCTTACAGCAGGGGATAATCGAATGGCAGTACTTC
>-|TRBJ1-3|-|TRBV19
CASSTLPAGNTIYF
TGTGCCAGTAGCACTCTCCCTGCCGGAAACACCATATATTTT
>-|TRBJ1-5|-|TRBV19
CASHRGNQPQHF
TGTGCCAGTCACAGGGGCAATCAGCCCCAGCATTTT
>-|TRBJ1-6|TRBD1|TRBV20-1
CSASKQGLGSPLHF
TGCAGTGCTAGTAAACAGGGGTTGGGGTCACCCCTCCACTTT
>-|TRBJ1-1|-|TRBV15
CATSMVGWEPEAFF
TGTGCCACCAGCATGGTGGGGTGGGAGCCTGAAGCTTTCTTT
>-|TRBJ1-6|-|TRBV9
CASSEGENLHF
TGTGCCAGCAGCGAAGGTGAGAACCTCCACTTT
>-|TRBJ2-7|TRBD1|TRBV13
CASSSRGTGEGEQYF
TGTGCCAGCAGCTCCAGAGGGACAGGGGAAGGCGAGCAGTACTTC
>-|TRBJ1-2|-|TRBV21-1
CASKQTPTVYGYTF
TGTGCCAGCAAACAAACTCCGACAGTCTATGGCTACACCTTC
>-|TRBJ2-1|-|TRBV18
CASSPAFWSGEMSSYNEQFF
TGTGCCAGCTCACCGGCATTTTGGTCGGGGGAAATGAGCTCCTACAATGAGCAGTTCTTC
>once|TRBJ2-5|TRBD1|TRBV23-1
CARDRGKETQYF
TGCGCCAGGGACAGGGGAAAAGAGACCCAGTACTTC
>-|TRBJ1-2|TRBD1|TRBV4-1
CASSQEPGGGIGGYTF
TGCGCCAGCAGCCAGGAGCCAGGGGGTGGTATTGGTGGCTACACCTTC
>-|TRBJ1-2|-|TRBV27
CASSLQGNYGYTF
TGTGCCAGCAGCCTCCAGGGGAACTATGGCTACACCTTC
>-|TRBJ2-7|TRBD1|TRBV7-9
CASRLPPGQGAHEQYF
TGTGCCAGCAGGCTACCTCCGGGACAGGGTGCCCACGAGCAGTACTTC
>-|TRBJ2-3|-|TRBV28
CASSLSSDTQYF
TGTGCCAGCAGTTTATCTTCAGATACGCAGTATTTT
>-|TRBJ1-2|-|TRBV7-2
CASSPQGIAGYTF
TGTGCCAGCAGCCCACAGGGTATAGCTGGCTACACCTTC
>-|TRBJ2-7|TRBD1|TRBV10-3
CAISDPDRARPPYEQYF
TGTGCCATCAGTGACCCGGACAGGGCCCGACCCCCCTACGAGCAGTACTTC
>-|TRBJ1-5|-|TRBV19
CASSIFLEYSNQPQHF
TGTGCCAGTAGTATCTTTCTGGAGTATAGCAATCAGCCCCAGCATTTT
>-|TRBJ1-4|-|TRBV6-5
CASSRTQGTNEKLFF
TGTGCCAGCAGCCGAACACAGGGAACTAATGAAAAACTGTTTTTT
>few|TRBJ1-2|TRBD1|TRBV3-1/TRBV3-2
CASSQGTGDGYGYTF
TGTGCCAGCAGCCAAGGGACAGGGGATGGGTATGGCTACACCTTC
>-|TRBJ1-1|-|TRBV10-2
CASSESVRYTNTEAFF
TGCGCCAGCAGTGAGTCTGTCAGATATACGAACACTGAAGCTTTCTTT